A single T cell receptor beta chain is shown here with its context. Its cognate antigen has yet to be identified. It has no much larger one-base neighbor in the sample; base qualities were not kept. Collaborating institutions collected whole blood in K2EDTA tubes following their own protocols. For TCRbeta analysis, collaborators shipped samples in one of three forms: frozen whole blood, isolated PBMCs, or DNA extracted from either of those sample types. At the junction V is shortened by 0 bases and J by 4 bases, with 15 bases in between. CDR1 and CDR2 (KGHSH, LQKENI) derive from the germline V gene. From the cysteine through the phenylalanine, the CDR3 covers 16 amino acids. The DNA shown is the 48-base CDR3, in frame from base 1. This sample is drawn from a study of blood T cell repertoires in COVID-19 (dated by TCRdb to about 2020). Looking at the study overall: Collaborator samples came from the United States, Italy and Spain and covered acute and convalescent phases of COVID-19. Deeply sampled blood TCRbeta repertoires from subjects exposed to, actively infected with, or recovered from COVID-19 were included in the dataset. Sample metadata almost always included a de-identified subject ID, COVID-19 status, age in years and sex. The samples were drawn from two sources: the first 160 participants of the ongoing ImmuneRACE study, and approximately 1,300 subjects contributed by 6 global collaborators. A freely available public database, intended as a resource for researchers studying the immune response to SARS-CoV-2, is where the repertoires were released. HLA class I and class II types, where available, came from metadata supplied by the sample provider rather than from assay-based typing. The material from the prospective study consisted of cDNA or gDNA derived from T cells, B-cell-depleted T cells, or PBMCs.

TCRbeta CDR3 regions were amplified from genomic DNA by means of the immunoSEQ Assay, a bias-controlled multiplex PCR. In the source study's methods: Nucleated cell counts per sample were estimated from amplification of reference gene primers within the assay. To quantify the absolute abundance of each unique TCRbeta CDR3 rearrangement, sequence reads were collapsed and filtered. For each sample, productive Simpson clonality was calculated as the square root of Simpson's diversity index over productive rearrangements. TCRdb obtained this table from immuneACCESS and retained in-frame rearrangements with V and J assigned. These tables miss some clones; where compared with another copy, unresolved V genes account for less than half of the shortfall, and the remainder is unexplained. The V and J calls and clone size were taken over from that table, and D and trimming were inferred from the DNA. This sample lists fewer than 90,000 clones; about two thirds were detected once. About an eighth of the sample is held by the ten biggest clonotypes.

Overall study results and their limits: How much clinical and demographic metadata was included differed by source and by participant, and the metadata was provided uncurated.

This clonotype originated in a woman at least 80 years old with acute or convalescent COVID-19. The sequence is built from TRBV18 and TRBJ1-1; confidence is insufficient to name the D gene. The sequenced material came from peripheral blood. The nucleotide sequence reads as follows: TGTGCCAGCTCACCACCGTCGGCGGCACGAGGCACTGAAGCTTTCTTT. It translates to CASSPPSAARGTEAFF.